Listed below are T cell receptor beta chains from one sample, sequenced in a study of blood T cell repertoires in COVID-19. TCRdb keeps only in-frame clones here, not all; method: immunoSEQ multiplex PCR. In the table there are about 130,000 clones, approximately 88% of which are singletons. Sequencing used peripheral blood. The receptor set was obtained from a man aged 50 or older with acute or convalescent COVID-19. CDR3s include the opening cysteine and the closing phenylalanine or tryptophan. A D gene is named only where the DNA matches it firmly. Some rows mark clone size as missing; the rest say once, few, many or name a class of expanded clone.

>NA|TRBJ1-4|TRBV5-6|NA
CASSFDGFNEKLFF
TGTGCCAGCAGCTTCGACGGGTTTAATGAAAAACTGTTTTTT
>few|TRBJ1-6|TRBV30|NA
CACGGGGETPLHF
TGTGCCTGCGGCGGGGGGGGCGAGACACCCCTCCACTTT
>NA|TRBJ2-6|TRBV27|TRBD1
CASSSDRVSSGANVLTF
TGTGCCAGCAGCTCGGACAGGGTCAGCTCTGGGGCCAACGTCCTGACTTTC
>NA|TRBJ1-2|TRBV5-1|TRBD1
CASSTTGYDYGYTF
TGCGCCAGCAGCACGACAGGGTATGACTATGGCTACACCTTC
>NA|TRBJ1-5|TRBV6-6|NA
CATEAGFNQPQHF
TGTGCCACCGAGGCGGGCTTCAATCAGCCCCAGCATTTT
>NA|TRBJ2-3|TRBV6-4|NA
CASSYDGGTQYF
TGTGCCAGCAGTTATGATGGCGGTACGCAGTATTTT
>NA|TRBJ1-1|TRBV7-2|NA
CASSRREGSEAFF
TGTGCCAGCAGCCGGCGAGAGGGATCCGAAGCTTTCTTT
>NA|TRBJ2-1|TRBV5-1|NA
CASSSPRRYNEQFF
TGCGCCAGCAGCTCCCCCCGCAGATACAATGAGCAGTTCTTC
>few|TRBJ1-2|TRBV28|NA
CASSLQTDPYGYTF
TGTGCCAGCAGTTTGCAGACAGACCCCTATGGCTACACCTTC
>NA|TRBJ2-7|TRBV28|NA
CASSRASGVDF
TGTGCCAGCAGCAGGGCTTCGGGGGTTGATTTC
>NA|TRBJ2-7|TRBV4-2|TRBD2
CASSQGAGLAVEQYF
TGTGCCAGCAGCCAAGGTGCGGGACTAGCTGTCGAGCAGTACTTC
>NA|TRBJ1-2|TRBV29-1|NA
CSASTPGENYGYTF
TGCAGCGCATCCACCCCAGGGGAGAACTATGGCTACACCTTC
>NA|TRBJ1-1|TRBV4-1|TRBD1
CASSPIPGTGLMTEAFF
TGCGCCAGCAGCCCGATCCCTGGGACAGGTCTGATGACTGAAGCTTTCTTT
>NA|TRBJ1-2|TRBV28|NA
CASSSLGPGAEGYTF
TGTGCCAGCAGTTCTTTGGGGCCCGGAGCCGAAGGCTACACCTTC
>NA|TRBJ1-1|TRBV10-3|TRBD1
CAISAGTGVTFF
TGTGCCATCAGCGCCGGGACAGGGGTCACTTTCTTT
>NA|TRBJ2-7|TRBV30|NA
CAFKRGYYSYEQYF
TGTGCCTTTAAAAGGGGTTACTACTCCTACGAGCAGTACTTC
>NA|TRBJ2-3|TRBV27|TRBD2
CASSPPSGGWDTQYF
TGTGCCAGCAGTCCACCCAGCGGGGGATGGGATACGCAGTATTTT
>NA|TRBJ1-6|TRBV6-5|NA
CASTGVLGSPLHF
TGTGCCAGCACAGGGGTACTGGGATCACCCCTCCACTTT
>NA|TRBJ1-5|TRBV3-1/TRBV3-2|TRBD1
CASSTGGDQPQHF
TGTGCCAGCAGTACAGGGGGCGATCAGCCCCAGCATTTT
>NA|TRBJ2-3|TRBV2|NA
CASSQFPGLKTDTQYF
TGTGCCAGCAGTCAATTCCCGGGACTCAAGACAGATACGCAGTATTTT
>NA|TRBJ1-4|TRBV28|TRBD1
CASSRRTGTNEKLFF
TGTGCCAGCAGTCGACGGACAGGAACTAATGAAAAACTGTTTTTT
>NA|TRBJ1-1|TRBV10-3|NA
CAAQGSSEAFF
TGTGCCGCCCAGGGTAGCTCTGAAGCTTTCTTT
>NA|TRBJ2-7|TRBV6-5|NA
CASTPWQGTYEQYF
TGTGCCAGCACCCCATGGCAGGGGACCTACGAGCAGTACTTC
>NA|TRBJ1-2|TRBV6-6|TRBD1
CASSSLLTGAYGYTF
TGTGCCAGCAGTTCCCTACTGACAGGGGCGTATGGCTACACCTTC
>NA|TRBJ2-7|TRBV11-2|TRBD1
CASSPRGQGPSYEQYF
TGTGCCAGCAGCCCGAGGGGACAGGGACCCTCCTACGAGCAGTACTTC
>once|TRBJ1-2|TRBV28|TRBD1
CASSNRGYGYTF
TGTGCCAGCAGTAACAGGGGCTATGGCTACACCTTC
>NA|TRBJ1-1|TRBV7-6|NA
CASSGGADTEAFF
TGTGCCAGCAGTGGGGGGGCCGACACTGAAGCTTTCTTT
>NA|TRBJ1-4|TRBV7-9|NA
CASSLGAGPSEKLFF
TGTGCCAGCAGCTTAGGTGCAGGGCCAAGTGAAAAACTGTTTTTT
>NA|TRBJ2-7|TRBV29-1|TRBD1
CSVRREQGIYEQYF
TGCAGCGTTCGCCGGGAACAGGGGATCTACGAGCAGTACTTC
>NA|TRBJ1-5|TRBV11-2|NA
CASSFSGNSNQPQHF
TGTGCCAGCAGCTTTTCGGGAAATAGCAATCAGCCCCAGCATTTT
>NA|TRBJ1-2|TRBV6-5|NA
CASMVAGANYGYTF
TGTGCCAGCATGGTCGCAGGGGCTAACTATGGCTACACCTTC
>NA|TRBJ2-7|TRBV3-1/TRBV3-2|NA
CASSQDPGYEQYF
TGTGCCAGCAGCCAAGATCCGGGGTACGAGCAGTACTTC
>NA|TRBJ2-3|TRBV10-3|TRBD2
CAISEPRAGLAGPPPADKQYF
TGTGCCATCAGTGAGCCGAGGGCGGGACTAGCGGGGCCCCCCCCCGCGGATAAGCAGTATTTT
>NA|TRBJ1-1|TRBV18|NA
CASSQQMTEGAEAFF
TGTGCCAGCTCACAACAAATGACAGAAGGGGCTGAAGCTTTCTTT
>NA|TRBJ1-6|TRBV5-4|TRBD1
CASSLSTDRDNSPLHF
TGTGCCAGCAGCTTGTCTACGGACAGGGATAATTCACCCCTCCACTTT